Shown below are 30 T cell receptor beta chains from a single sample sequenced in a study of OX40 agonist ivuxolimab in advanced cancers. TCRdb's table, derived via immunoSEQ multiplex PCR, lists solely in-frame clones and lacks some. The repertoire holds tens of thousands of clones, with around 90% as singletons. Here the sequenced sample was CD4+ or CD8+ T cells sorted from blood, taken in a trial of the OX40 agonist ivuxolimab. These receptors came from an adult with an advanced solid tumor such as melanoma, head and neck, liver or kidney cancer.

The chain joins TRBV6-5 to TRBJ1-3; D unresolved. The CDR3 has 13 amino acids. Germline values: CDR1 MNHEY, CDR2 SVGAGI. Trimming took 5 bases from V and 0 from J, leaving 5 bases between them. This CDR3 reads CASSQSSGNTIYF. The CDR3 nucleotides are TGTGCCAGCAGTCAGAGCTCTGGAAACACCATATATTTT.

The chain couples TRBV6-5 to TRBJ2-7; perhaps TRBD1 as D (6 bases). The germline V gene encodes CDR1 MNHEY and CDR2 SVGAGI. This CDR3 comprises 15 residues. Trimming removed 5 bases at V and 7 bases at J, with 21 bases between. This CDR3 is CASSPGQTATWEQYF. As DNA, the CDR3 is TGTGCCAGCAGTCCCGGACAGACTGCTACGTGGGAGCAGTACTTC.

This sequence joins TRBV5-1 and TRBJ2-1; no definite D call. Germline V gene data show CDR1 as SGHRS and CDR2 as YFSETQ. This CDR3 spans 16 amino acids. Trimming shortened V by 0 bases and J by 8 bases, and 18 bases separated the two germline ends. The CDR3 loop is CASSLEASPIRHEQFF. The CDR3 DNA reads as TGCGCCAGCAGCTTGGAAGCCTCACCAATAAGGCATGAGCAGTTCTTC.

The chain joins TRBV5-1 to TRBJ2-1, with 7 bases that match TRBD2. The V gene's germline CDR1 is SGHRS and CDR2 YFSETQ. Trimming at V came to 4 bases and at J to 6 bases, leaving 7 bases not matched to a gene. CDR3 length equals 14 residues. This CDR3 is CASSTGLQLNEQFF. The CDR3 bases are TGCGCCAGCAGCACGGGACTACAACTCAATGAGCAGTTCTTC. Variable domain in full (rest from reference TRBV5-1 and TRBJ2-1): KAGVTQTPRYLIKTRGQQVTLSCSPISGHRSVSWYQQTPGQGLQFLFEYFSETQRNKGNFPGRFSGRQFSNSRSEMNVSTLELGDSALYLCASSTGLQLNEQFFGPGTRLTVL.

The chain employs TRBV11-2 and TRBJ2-5; TRBD2 matches 7 bases. Per the germline V gene, CDR1 is SGHAT and CDR2 is FQNNGV. Trimming cost V 5 bases and J 2 bases; bases outside gene matches: 5. This CDR3 has 14 residues. For the CDR3, the DNA is TGTGCCAGCAGCCTTTGGGGGGGGCAAGAGACCCAGTACTTC. Its translation: CASSLWGGQETQYF.

J is TRBJ2-3 and V is TRBV6-6, with TRBD2 identical over 7 bases. Germline V CDR1 and CDR2: MNHNY, SVGAGI (reference sequence). This CDR3 is built from 16 residues. V shed 8 bases, J shed 0 bases, and the junction held 11 bases outside the gene matches. CDR3 protein: CASLGGWEGSTDTQYF. As DNA, the CDR3 is TGTGCCAGCCTCGGGGGGTGGGAGGGGAGCACAGATACGCAGTATTTT.

J is TRBJ2-7 and V is TRBV21-1; TRBD1 was called by the table and not checked on the DNA. TRBV21-1 is noted as a pseudogene. This CDR3 spans 14 amino acids. CDR3 in amino acids: CASSKVHPHDEQYF. CDR3 DNA: TGTGCCAGCAGCAAAGTTCATCCCCATGACGAGCAGTACTTC.

This clone has a single count. The V call is TRBV7-2, the J call TRBJ2-1, with 8 nucleotides matching TRBD2. J lost 5 bases, V lost 7 bases, and 4 bases had no gene match. CDR1 and CDR2 from the germline V gene are SGHTA and FQGNSA. This CDR3 is 13 amino acids long. CDR3 nucleotides: TGTGCCAGCAAAAATAGCGGGAACAATGAGCAGTTCTTC. Its protein product is CASKNSGNNEQFF.

The chain has TRBV6-5 and TRBJ1-1; D gene ambiguous. The length of the CDR3 is 15 residues. V shed 2 bases and J shed 1 base, with 11 bases lying between them. Germline loops: CDR1 MNHEY, CDR2 SVGAGI. CDR3 DNA sequence: TGTGCCAGCAGTTACCCCTGGCCGGCGAACACTGAAGCTTTCTTT. Translated: CASSYPWPANTEAFF.

This clone was observed a single time. The rearrangement joins TRBV18 to TRBJ2-2; the match to TRBD2 covers 12 bases. Germline loops: CDR1 KGHSH, CDR2 LQKENI. The V and J ends lost 5 bases and 5 bases, in that order; junction bases with no gene match: 3. The CDR3 totals 15 residues. CDR3 protein: CASSSGLAGTGELFF. The DNA for the CDR3 is TGTGCCAGCTCATCCGGACTAGCGGGAACCGGGGAGCTGTTTTTT.

This rearrangement joins TRBV7-8 to TRBJ1-4; D not certain. CDR1 and CDR2 from the germline V gene are SGHVS and FQNEAQ. V lost 2 bases to trimming and J lost 0 bases, with 4 bases between them. This CDR3 region has 14 residues. CDR3 in amino acids: CASSLSATNEKLFF. The CDR3 DNA is TGTGCCAGCAGCTTATCTGCAACTAATGAAAAACTGTTTTTT.

V and J are TRBV19 and TRBJ1-1; D is perhaps TRBD1 (5 bases). V was cut by 6 bases and J by 0 bases, with 17 bases left in between. There are 16 residues in the CDR3. In germline, CDR1 is LNHDA, CDR2 SQIVND (reference sequence). The CDR3 protein is CASSPRAGSLNTEAFF. The DNA for the CDR3 is TGTGCCAGTAGCCCCAGAGCAGGGTCCTTGAACACTGAAGCTTTCTTT.

The rearrangement joins TRBV14 to TRBJ1-2, with TRBD1 identical over 8 bases. V shed 4 bases and J 7 bases; nucleotides not matched to a gene: 17. Germline V gene sequence: CDR1 SGHDN, CDR2 FVKESK. The length of the CDR3 is 17 residues. This CDR3 reads CASSLAGTGIQMGGYTF. Written as DNA, the CDR3 is TGTGCCAGCAGCCTCGCCGGGACAGGCATTCAAATGGGTGGCTACACCTTC.

This clone was detected only a few times. The gene calls are TRBV19 and TRBJ2-5; 7 nucleotides line up with TRBD1. The V segment lost 5 bases and the J segment 3 bases; nucleotides outside the gene matches: 6. From germline, CDR1 is LNHDA and CDR2 SQIVND (reference sequence). The CDR3 is 14 residues long. CDR3 sequence reads: CASSRGTGEETQYF. The CDR3 DNA sequence: TGTGCCAGTAGTCGTGGAACAGGGGAAGAGACCCAGTACTTC.

Note on this clone: The sample contains more than one DNA sequence encoding this CDR3. The chain combines TRBV18 with TRBJ2-5; 9 bases fit TRBD1. With 4 bases clipped from V and 5 bases from J, the junction kept 8 bases outside the gene matches. The length of the CDR3 is 15 residues. From germline, CDR1 is KGHSH and CDR2 LQKENI. The CDR3 reads CASSREGQGLETQYF. CDR3 DNA: TGTGCCAGCTCACGAGAAGGACAGGGGTTGGAGACCCAGTACTTC.

This chain connects TRBV7-2 to TRBJ1-3, with TRBD1 as a possible D gene (6 bases). V lost 6 bases and J 4 bases, leaving 19 bases between the germline ends. This CDR3 contains 16 residues. Germline assignment: CDR1 SGHTA and CDR2 FQGNSA. CDR3 nucleotides: TGTGCCAGCAGTCCCAAGGGGGGGGTGGCCGGAAACACCATATATTTT. It specifies CASSPKGGVAGNTIYF.

The V and J genes are TRBV4-3 and TRBJ1-4, with a weak D call TRBD1 (5 bases). Germline CDR1 LGHNA, CDR2 YSLEER. The CDR3 covers 16 residues. With 3 bases removed from V and 4 bases from J, the gap between germline ends came to 15 bases. This chain's CDR3 is CASSHQLGDFNEKLFF. DNA of the CDR3: TGCGCCAGCAGCCATCAATTAGGGGACTTTAATGAAAAACTGTTTTTT.

The V and J genes are TRBV11-3 and TRBJ2-3; TRBD2 is a possible D gene (6 bases). The CDR3 consists of 16 residues. Trimming left V 0 bases short and J 1 base short, with 11 bases between. Germline CDR1 reads SGHNT; CDR2 reads YENEEA. The CDR3 loop reads CASSLEGGVGTDTQYF. CDR3 DNA: TGTGCCAGCAGCTTAGAGGGGGGAGTGGGCACAGATACGCAGTATTTT.

The gene calls are TRBV6-6 and TRBJ1-1; D is ambiguous. CDR1 is MNHNY, CDR2 SVGAGI, per germline (reference sequence). This CDR3 is built from 14 residues. V lost 5 bases, J lost 1 base, and 11 bases lay in between. This CDR3 is CASSRTVRNTEAFF. In DNA, the CDR3 is TGTGCCAGCAGTCGGACGGTAAGGAACACTGAAGCTTTCTTT.

V gene TRBV30 combines with J gene TRBJ2-2; 12 nucleotides align to TRBD2. This CDR3 is built from 17 residues. Germline V gives CDR1 GTSNPN, CDR2 SVGIG (reference sequence). V lost 1 base, J lost 6 bases, and 9 bases stayed unmatched. CDR3 loop: CAWSERRTSGMSGELFF. In DNA, the CDR3 is TGTGCCTGGAGTGAAAGGAGGACTAGCGGGATGTCCGGGGAGCTGTTTTTT.

This clone was seen a few times. The rearrangement links TRBV2 to TRBJ2-7, with TRBD2 as a possible D gene (5 bases). Germline loops: CDR1 SNHLY, CDR2 FYNNEI. V lost 8 bases, J lost 1 base, and 15 bases lay in between. The CDR3 sequence is 14 residues long. The DNA of the CDR3 is TGTGCCAGCTCTCGGGGAACCGGGTCCTACGAGCAGTACTTC. It yields the protein CASSRGTGSYEQYF.

The V and J genes are TRBV4-1 and TRBJ2-1; a possible D gene is TRBD1 (5 bases). This CDR3 is built from 17 residues. V gave up 1 base and J gave up 0 bases, with 13 bases separating them. CDR1 is MGHRA and CDR2 is YSYEKL in the germline V gene. The CDR3 is CASSQGWVDSSYNEQFF. CDR3 sequence (DNA): TGCGCCAGCAGCCAAGGGTGGGTCGACAGCTCCTACAATGAGCAGTTCTTC.

The CDR3 spells CASSTTGAGNTIYF. The CDR3 coding sequence is TGTGCCAGCAGTACAACAGGGGCTGGAAACACCATATATTTT. The gene calls are TRBV6-5 and TRBJ1-3; 7 bases are a match to TRBD1. This CDR3 is 14 amino acids long. Germline V gene data show CDR1 as MNHEY and CDR2 as SVGAGI. Trimming cost V 5 bases and J 2 bases; bases outside gene matches: 3.

This clone is a singleton in its sample. The chain combines TRBV4-1 with TRBJ2-7, with D unclear. This CDR3 spans 15 amino acids. The V and J ends lost 0 bases and 4 bases respectively, with 13 bases between them. CDR1 is MGHRA, CDR2 YSYEKL, per germline. In DNA form, the CDR3 reads TGCGCCAGCAGCCAAGATGGGGAACACCAGTACGAGCAGTACTTC. Translating it yields CASSQDGEHQYEQYF.

In this sample, this clone turned up once. The chain links TRBV29-1 to TRBJ2-7; D is perhaps TRBD1 (6 bases). CDR3 length: 11 residues. The V gene's germline CDR1 is SQVTM and CDR2 ANQGSEA. Between the trimmed V and J ends, which lost 6 bases and 4 bases, there was a span of 10 bases. The CDR3 nucleotides are TGCAGCGTAGACCAGGGGTACGAGCAGTACTTC. Amino acid sequence: CSVDQGYEQYF.

This clone was observed a few times. The CDR3, as DNA: TGTGCCAGTACGGCAGGATCTGCTAACTATGGCTACACCTTC. It codes for CASTAGSANYGYTF. The genes are TRBV19 and TRBJ1-2; D uncertain. V was cut by 7 bases and J by 0 bases, with 12 bases left in between. The CDR3 is 14 amino acids. Germline CDR1 reads LNHDA; CDR2 reads SQIVND (reference sequence).

The CDR3 sequence is CAWSTGNYGYTF. DNA of the CDR3: TGTGCCTGGAGTACAGGGAACTATGGCTACACCTTC. V is TRBV30 and J is TRBJ1-2, with D possibly matching TRBD1 (6 bases). This CDR3 contains 12 residues. Per the germline V gene, CDR1 is GTSNPN and CDR2 is SVGIG (reference sequence). V dropped 2 bases and J dropped 2 bases, with 6 bases sitting between them.

The V and J genes are TRBV6-6 and TRBJ2-7; 11 bases are a match to TRBD1. CDR1 is MNHNY and CDR2 is SVGAGI in the germline V gene (reference sequence). V shed 5 bases and J 4 bases; nucleotides not matched to a gene: 7. The CDR3 consists of 15 residues. CDR3 sequence (DNA): TGTGCCAGCAGTCAGGACAGGGGGCGAAATTACGAGCAGTACTTC. Translated, it gives CASSQDRGRNYEQYF.

This chain joins TRBV19 and TRBJ2-4; D is ambiguous. V lost 6 bases to trimming and J lost 5 bases, with 20 bases between them. CDR1 is LNHDA and CDR2 is SQIVND in the germline V gene (reference sequence). CDR3 length equals 16 residues. The CDR3 bases are TGTGCCAGTAGCACCCAAGGGTCTGCGATCCAAAACATTCAGTACTTC. It codes for CASSTQGSAIQNIQYF.

CDR3 sequence reads: CAWSGGLGGGELFF. The CDR3 bases are TGTGCCTGGAGCGGGGGACTAGGCGGCGGGGAGCTGTTTTTT. The V call is TRBV30, the J call TRBJ2-2; the match to TRBD2 covers 8 bases. CDR1 and CDR2 (germline): GTSNPN, SVGIG (reference sequence). V was pared by 3 bases and J by 7 bases, with 7 bases of the junction left unmatched. The CDR3 contains 14 residues.